These T cell receptor beta chains were read from a single sample in a study of response to subunit inactivated influenza vaccine. TCRdb re-derived calls from the RT-PCR reads in MiXCR, one entry per CDR3 protein. The top ten hold over 10% of the sample, which has around 570,000 distinct CDR3 sequences, about 8% seen once. The sequences come from PBMCs from blood, collected approximately 25 months after vaccination. The receptors originated from a man in his fifties or sixties who received an inactivated influenza vaccine. The CDR3 runs from the conserved cysteine through the conserved F or W. Only part of the rows carry a size: once, few, many, or a class if the clone is expanded.

>TRBV7-2|few
CASSSVPTYEQYF
>TRBV20-1|.
CSAGRTVADTQYF
>TRBV4-2|few
CASSQGRSTEAFF
>TRBV3-1|few
CASSQRDRNTGELFF
>TRBV5-1|.
CASSFTGTVSYNEQFF
>TRBV12-3/TRBV12-4|few
CASSISGTNEKLFF
>TRBV5-1|many
CASSIGGDSTDTQYF
>TRBV28|.
CASGGGKTGSWQPQHF
>TRBV7-2|many
CASSLSQNSPLHF
>TRBV12-3/TRBV12-4|many
CASRVGRSYTEAFF
>TRBV2|.
CASSALGQLNTEAFF
>TRBV4-2|once
CARSPGGGEVAQYF
>TRBV29-1|.
CSVVATNTGELFF
>TRBV20-1|few
CSARDPGRDSTDTQYF
>TRBV29-1|many
CSVTGHPGSQYF
>TRBV5-1|.
CASSLVRVTDTQYF
>TRBV10-3|many
CAISKTILAGPYEQYF
>TRBV20-1|.
CSARDSSGGAANTGELFF
>TRBV4-1|few
CASSRGTSGPYNEQFF
>TRBV7-2|few
CASSFEAGVNTGELFF
>TRBV7-2|many
CASSLDRAGYTIYF
>TRBV24-1|many
CATSDPHNEQFF
>TRBV11-2|few
CASSYTGHASGATDTQYF
>TRBV7-2|many
CASSFGLAGAGELFF
>TRBV7-2|few
CASSLEAGPPYEQYF
>TRBV7-9|many
CASRLAANTGELFF
>TRBV10-1|few
CASSAFAGGQETQYF
>TRBV20-1|.
CSASKGLQETQYF
>TRBV29-1|many
CSVGRDSEQYF
>TRBV7-2|few
CASSLGGLSDTQYF
>TRBV20-1|many
CSATGDRDSGEQFF
>TRBV28|few
CASSQAPPGLGGSTDTQYF
>TRBV6-4|many
CASSPGGANNEQFF
>TRBV3-1|few
CASSPPTKGDEQFF
>TRBV7-9|.
CASSLIGGASTDTQYF
>TRBV29-1|few
CSVGTGWADTQYF
>TRBV7-2|.
CASRRVGEQYF
>TRBV29-1|.
CSVGEGRVRGYTF
>TRBV4-1|.
CASSQDFDRETQYF
>TRBV5-5|many
CASITGGIATDTQYF
>TRBV2|.
CARKQGTKDTIYF
>TRBV5-1|many
CASSLPEPYEQYF
>TRBV10-3|many
CAISDPEAASNQPQHF
>TRBV5-1|.
CASSLGETSGSTDTQYF
>TRBV20-1|few
CSARVITGENEQFF
>TRBV11-2|.
CASSSSGAVYGYTF
>TRBV12-3/TRBV12-4|many
CASSLPGLGEFF
>TRBV27|.
CACAGAGATTEQFF